A selection of T cell receptor beta chains follows, all from one sample in a study of T cell repertoires in cytomegalovirus infection. Using its own MiXCR run on the reads, TCRdb lists one record per CDR3 protein. The top ten clones hold approximately 1.6% of a sample with roughly 230,000 distinct CDR3 sequences, roughly an eighth of them seen once. The sequenced sample consisted of PBMCs. These receptor sequences come from a human donor in good health (CMV status not recorded). Some clones in this sample may be carry-over from other donors' samples. Both conserved end residues are part of each CDR3. Each record gives: clone size, J gene, D gene, V gene, CDR3 DNA, CDR3 protein. A D gene is named only where the DNA matches it firmly. Size values are once, few and many counts, or a class for expanded clones, and some rows have none.

abundance: many; j_gene: TRBJ2-7; d_gene: .; v_gene: TRBV6-5; CDR3nt: TGTGCCAGCAGTTACAGGGGCGGCTACGAGCAGTACTTC; CDR3aa: CASSYRGGYEQYF
abundance: many; j_gene: TRBJ2-6; d_gene: .; v_gene: TRBV7-8; CDR3nt: TGTGCCAGCAGCTCCAGGGGCTTCTTGTCTGGGGCCAACGTCCTGACTTTC; CDR3aa: CASSSRGFLSGANVLTF
abundance: few; j_gene: TRBJ2-7; d_gene: .; v_gene: TRBV5-6; CDR3nt: TGTGCCAGCAGCTTGGAGCCATCCCGGGACTACGAGCAGTACTTC; CDR3aa: CASSLEPSRDYEQYF
abundance: many; j_gene: TRBJ2-7; d_gene: TRBD1; v_gene: TRBV28; CDR3nt: TGTGCCAGCAGTCGCCGGGACAGGGGACAAGGCGAGCAGTACTTC; CDR3aa: CASSRRDRGQGEQYF
abundance: many; j_gene: TRBJ2-7; d_gene: .; v_gene: TRBV7-2; CDR3nt: TGTGCCAGCAGCTTCTCCTACGAGCAGTACTTC; CDR3aa: CASSFSYEQYF
abundance: many; j_gene: TRBJ2-2; d_gene: .; v_gene: TRBV7-2; CDR3nt: TGTGCCAGCAGCTCCCCTCACACCGGGGAGCTGTTTTTT; CDR3aa: CASSSPHTGELFF
abundance: many; j_gene: TRBJ2-5; d_gene: .; v_gene: TRBV12-3/TRBV12-4; CDR3nt: TGTGCCAGCAAAGTCCGCTTTCAAGAGACCCAGTACTTC; CDR3aa: CASKVRFQETQYF
abundance: .; j_gene: TRBJ1-5; d_gene: TRBD1; v_gene: TRBV19; CDR3nt: TGTGCCAGTAGTACCACAGGGGAACAGCCCCAGCATTTT; CDR3aa: CASSTTGEQPQHF
abundance: many; j_gene: TRBJ2-1; d_gene: TRBD1; v_gene: TRBV7-2; CDR3nt: TGTGCCAGCAGCCGGGACAGGGGGTCCTACAATGAGCAGTTCTTC; CDR3aa: CASSRDRGSYNEQFF
abundance: .; j_gene: TRBJ1-2; d_gene: TRBD1; v_gene: TRBV9; CDR3nt: TGTGCCAGCAGCGCCGGGACAGGGGCGAACTATGGCTACACCTTC; CDR3aa: CASSAGTGANYGYTF
abundance: many; j_gene: TRBJ2-1; d_gene: .; v_gene: TRBV5-4; CDR3nt: TGTGCCAGCAGCATAGGGACTGCACTCCCTAACAATGAGCAGTTCTTC; CDR3aa: CASSIGTALPNNEQFF
abundance: many; j_gene: TRBJ2-7; d_gene: .; v_gene: TRBV7-9; CDR3nt: TGTGCCAGCAGGCTACAGGGTAGCTCCTACGAGCAGTACTTC; CDR3aa: CASRLQGSSYEQYF
abundance: many; j_gene: TRBJ1-1; d_gene: TRBD1; v_gene: TRBV12-3/TRBV12-4; CDR3nt: TGTGCCAGCACTGTCGGACAGGTGAACACTGAAGCTTTCTTT; CDR3aa: CASTVGQVNTEAFF
abundance: few; j_gene: TRBJ1-1; d_gene: .; v_gene: TRBV19; CDR3nt: TGTGCCAGTAGTCCGGGGGCGAGAGCTTTCTTT; CDR3aa: CASSPGARAFF
abundance: few; j_gene: TRBJ2-5; d_gene: TRBD2; v_gene: TRBV6-6; CDR3nt: TGTGCCAGCCGGACTAGCGGGGGTCCAGGGGAGACCCAGTACTTC; CDR3aa: CASRTSGGPGETQYF
abundance: many; j_gene: TRBJ2-5; d_gene: TRBD1; v_gene: TRBV7-2; CDR3nt: TGTGCCAGCAGCTTAGGACAGGGAGAGACCCAGTACTTC; CDR3aa: CASSLGQGETQYF
abundance: .; j_gene: TRBJ1-1; d_gene: TRBD1; v_gene: TRBV29-1; CDR3nt: TGCAGCGGGATGGGACAGGGGTCCACTGAAGCTTTCTTT; CDR3aa: CSGMGQGSTEAFF